The source of this T cell receptor (beta chain) is a study of blood T cell repertoires in COVID-19. Across the study: Samples of COVID-19 (acute and convalescent) were obtained from the United States, Italy and Spain. Sources were T cells, B-cell-depleted T cells, or PBMCs; the material itself was cDNA or gDNA.

Germline CDR1 and CDR2: MDHEN and SYDVKM. This CDR3 spans 15 amino acids. V lost 6 bases to trimming and J lost 1 base; unmatched junction nucleotides: 6. In the original processing: Estimation of nucleated cell counts relied on the amplification of reference gene primers. Here immunoSEQ multiplex PCR was the method, and the copy in TCRdb shows in-frame clones only, minus some. Clone size and V and J calls were adopted from that table, with D and trimming inferred from the DNA. The data show fewer than 120,000 clones, nearly 90% seen once. This clone was counted once. The sample taken for sequencing was peripheral blood. This TCR came from a human donor in a cohort sampled during active COVID-19. V usage is TRBV28 and J usage is TRBJ2-7, with TRBD1 matching over 10 bases. CDR3 protein: CASRTPGQGSYEQYF. The DNA of the CDR3 is TGTGCCAGCAGGACCCCGGGACAGGGGTCCTACGAGCAGTACTTC.